Presented here are 17 T cell receptor beta chains from one specimen sequenced in a study of T-cell reconstitution after alpha-beta-depleted transplantation in children. Unique molecular identifiers were used to barcode this TCRbeta library. MiXCR was run by TCRdb on the PCR reads, yielding one entry per CDR3 protein. The sample yields hundreds of thousands of distinct CDR3 sequences, about an eighth seen once. The sample consisted of PBMCs, taken from the stem cell graft. These receptors were obtained from a human donor who donated a stem cell graft to a child with Fanconi anemia.

This clonotype was counted a single time. DNA for the CDR3: TGTGCCAGCCGAAACAGGGGCGGGGGACCGCGAGGGGAGACCCAGTACTTC. Amino acids: CASRNRGGGPRGETQYF. The rearrangement joins TRBV2 to TRBJ2-5, with D possibly called TRBD1 or TRBD2 (7 bases each). This CDR3 contains 17 residues. V was shortened by 8 bases and J by 5 bases, with 27 bases between the two germline ends. Germline V gene lookup returns CDR1 SNHLY and CDR2 FYNNEI.

The chain has TRBV24-1 and TRBJ2-1, with 8 bases that match TRBD1. This CDR3 has 15 amino acids. V lost 1 base and J lost 5; bases outside the gene matches: 3. The germline V gene has CDR1 KGHDR and CDR2 SFDVKD. Here the CDR3 reads CATSDLETGDNEQFF. CDR3 nucleotides: TGTGCCACCAGTGATTTAGAGACAGGGGACAATGAGCAGTTCTTC.

This rearrangement joins TRBV7-9 to TRBJ1-4, with D uncertain. Germline V lookup: CDR1 SEHNR, CDR2 FQNEAQ (reference sequence). Trimming removed 3 bases from V and 4 bases from J, with 9 bases in between. The CDR3 sequence is 14 residues long. This CDR3 is CASSLGGYNEKLFF. The CDR3, as DNA: TGTGCCAGCAGCTTGGGCGGATATAATGAAAAACTGTTTTTT.

This clonotype was seen repeatedly, ten times or more. The J gene is TRBJ2-1, the V gene TRBV6-2 or TRBV6-3; 8 bases are a match to TRBD2. Germline V CDR1 and CDR2: MNHEY, SVGEGT. The CDR3 is 13 residues long. J gave up 9 bases and V 7 bases, and 8 bases lay outside the gene matches. The CDR3 loop is CASTGGYAGEQFF. The CDR3 region has the DNA TGTGCCAGCACGGGAGGGTATGCGGGTGAGCAGTTCTTC.

This clonotype has a handful of counts. The rearrangement links TRBV6-5 to TRBJ2-1; D might be TRBD1 (5 bases). CDR3 length: 15 residues. Trimming removed 4 bases at V and 4 bases at J, with 14 bases between. Germline CDR1 is MNHEY and CDR2 is SVGAGI. Here the CDR3 reads CASSFGAHGYNEQFF. In DNA, the CDR3 is TGTGCCAGCAGTTTTGGGGCCCACGGGTACAATGAGCAGTTCTTC.

This clonotype was observed many times. The V and J genes are TRBV28 and TRBJ2-7, with 8 bases lining up with TRBD1. With 11 bases clipped from V and 6 bases from J, the junction kept 6 bases outside the gene matches. Germline CDR1 is MDHEN and CDR2 is SYDVKM. The CDR3 runs to 11 residues. The CDR3 protein is CASGQGREQYV. DNA for the CDR3: TGTGCCTCTGGACAGGGACGCGAGCAGTACGTC.

In its sample, this clonotype was seen a few times. This rearrangement joins TRBV12-3 or TRBV12-4 to TRBJ1-1, with D possibly matching TRBD1 (6 bases). The V end lost 7 bases, the J end lost 1 base, and 10 bases lay between the germline ends. The CDR3 consists of 13 residues. The CDR3: CASKDSWNTEAFF. DNA of the CDR3: TGTGCCAGCAAGGACAGTTGGAACACTGAAGCTTTCTTT.

This clonotype was recorded at least ten times. The rearrangement links TRBV29-1 to TRBJ2-1, with 7 nucleotides matching TRBD2. There are 12 residues in the CDR3. Germline V lookup: CDR1 SQVTM, CDR2 ANQGSEA. With 7 bases clipped from V and 7 bases from J, the junction kept 7 bases outside the gene matches. The CDR3 DNA reads TGCAGCGCCCCTGGGGGAGGGAATGAGCAGTTCTTC. It specifies CSAPGGGNEQFF.

This clonotype was counted many times. The chain has TRBV25-1 and TRBJ2-1; 12 bases map to TRBD2. V was clipped by 3 bases and J by 1 base; unmatched bases: 7. CDR1 is MGHDK and CDR2 is SYGVNS in the germline V gene. This CDR3 spans 18 amino acids. The CDR3 loop reads CASSDRLGTSGSYNEQFF. The DNA of the CDR3 is TGTGCCAGCAGTGACAGGTTGGGGACTAGCGGGTCCTACAATGAGCAGTTCTTC.

The table lists this clonotype with a count of one. The chain has TRBV4-3 and TRBJ2-6, with 8 bases identical to TRBD1. The ends lost 0 bases at V and 1 base at J; junction bases unmatched: 8. CDR1 is LGHNA, CDR2 YSLEER, per germline. The CDR3 extends over 19 amino acids. The CDR3 DNA follows: TGCGCCAGCAGCCAAGATCCAGGGCAGGGGGCGTCTGGGGCCAACGTCCTGACTTTC. Protein product: CASSQDPGQGASGANVLTF.

This chain uses TRBV30 with TRBJ2-3; possible D gene TRBD1, 6 bases. This CDR3 region has 15 residues. Trimming cost V 4 bases and J 4 bases, with 18 bases left between them. Looked up from germline, CDR1 is GTSNPN and CDR2 is SVGIG (reference sequence). The CDR3 DNA follows: TGTGCCTGGAAAAGGCAGGGGAAAAGCTCAGATACGCAGTATTTT. Protein sequence: CAWKRQGKSSDTQYF.

The chain links TRBV12-3 or TRBV12-4 to TRBJ2-2; D gene unclear. Trimming took 5 bases from V and 7 from J, leaving 17 bases between them. This CDR3 spans 15 amino acids. CDR3 nucleotides: TGTGCCAGCAGTACGCCCCGACTGAGAGTCGGGGAGCTGTTTTTT. As protein: CASSTPRLRVGELFF.

This clonotype was seen a handful of times. CDR3 residues: CAWEKAGTYNSPLHF. As DNA, the CDR3 is TGTGCCTGGGAAAAGGCAGGCACCTATAATTCACCCCTCCACTTT. The chain carries TRBV30 and TRBJ1-6; D is ambiguous. Trimming shortened V by 5 bases and J by 2 bases, and 13 bases separated the two germline ends. CDR1 and CDR2 (germline): GTSNPN, SVGIG (reference sequence). The CDR3 contains 15 residues. Based on the CDR3 plus reference TRBV30 and TRBJ1-6, the full variable domain is SQTIHQWPATLVQPVGSPLSLECTVEGTSNPNLYWYRQAAGRGLQLLFYSVGIGQISSEVPQNLSASRPQDRQFILSSKKLLLSDSGFYLCAWEKAGTYNSPLHFGNGTRLTVT.

This chain joins TRBV30 and TRBJ1-1, with D perhaps TRBD1 (5 bases). Germline CDR1 reads GTSNPN; CDR2 reads SVGIG (reference sequence). This CDR3 has 12 residues. Trimming stripped 3 bases from V and 1 base from J, with 6 bases between. DNA of the CDR3: TGTGCCTGGAGCAGGGCGAACACTGAAGCTTTCTTT. It translates to CAWSRANTEAFF.

This clonotype has ten or more counts. V and J are TRBV28 and TRBJ2-7; 8 bases are shared with TRBD1. Trimming cost V 10 bases and J 1 base; bases outside gene matches: 12. The CDR3 has 15 residues. The germline V gene has CDR1 MDHEN and CDR2 SYDVKM. CDR3 coding DNA: TGTGCCACCAACACCGGGACAGGAGGTTCCTACGAGCAGTACGTC. It encodes CATNTGTGGSYEQYV.

With regard to this clonotype: The junction departs from germline at one end; a sequencing error may be responsible. This chain uses TRBV3-1 with TRBJ2-1, with 7 bases matching TRBD2. The CDR3 consists of 12 residues. Germline V CDR1 and CDR2: LGHDT, YNNKEL (reference sequence). CDR3 nucleotide sequence: TGTGCCAGCAGCCAAGTAGGGCGGGAGAGCGTCTTC. Protein product: CASSQVGRESVF.

This clonotype was seen more than once but under ten times. The chain joins TRBV29-1 to TRBJ2-3, with D possibly being TRBD1 or TRBD2 (6 bases each). CDR3 length equals 11 residues. With 7 bases removed from V and 6 bases from J, the gap between germline ends came to 11 bases. Germline lookup yields CDR1 SQVTM and CDR2 ANQGSEA. CDR3 in DNA: TGCAGCGCAAGGGGGGACGATACGCAGTATTTT. Protein sequence: CSARGDDTQYF.